This TCR beta chain was recovered during a study of T cell responses to AZD1222 COVID-19 vaccine. Findings and limits, study-wide: Possibly, clonal diversity was underestimated; donors were largely white British and included more females. Recipients of AZD1222 seropositive at baseline numbered only 5 to 7. Epitopes outside B.1.351 and B.1.1.7 mutated regions reportedly drew nearly half of spike TCRs. Across spike, vaccine-associated CD4 TCRs were found, dominant at 160-218 and 743-854.

CDR3 size: 15 residues. Germline V gene sequence: CDR1 SGHTA, CDR2 FQGTGA. In regard to this clone: Its antigen is not identified. A junction boundary mismatches the germline segment, possibly from a read error. Other DNA sequences in the sample encode the same CDR3.

The method was immunoSEQ multiplex PCR; TCRdb's version includes in-frame clones alone and lacks a portion of them. The table records some 74,000 clones, roughly 90% of them present only once. Material: peripheral blood, obtained 28 days after the second AZD1222 dose. This chain joins TRBV7-3 and TRBJ1-4, with D uncertain. The source of this sequence is an adult who received the AZD1222 COVID-19 vaccine. The CDR3 region is CASSLTAGTNEKLFF. CDR3 coding DNA: TGTGCCAGCAGTTTAACGGCCGGGACTAATGAAAAACTGTTTTTT.